This entry is about one T cell receptor (beta chain). Its cognate antigen is unknown. The record originates from a study of T cell responses to AZD1222 COVID-19 vaccine. Broader study findings: Seropositivity was recorded at baseline in only a handful of AZD1222 recipients. Two AZD1222 doses significantly raised spike-specific TCR breadth and depth over controls. No day 14 peak samples; only post-peak repertoires were characterized. Spike-wide vaccine-associated CD4 TCRs dominated at 160-218 and 743-854.

Method: immunoSEQ multiplex PCR; TCRdb's copy keeps in-frame clones and lacks some. The sample yields roughly 150,000 clones, over 70% seen once. The CDR3 runs to 14 residues. The clonotype comes from an adult who received the AZD1222 COVID-19 vaccine. The chain carries TRBV21-1 and TRBJ1-5. TRBV21-1 is a pseudogene segment. Material: peripheral blood, obtained 28 days after the second AZD1222 dose. CDR3 in amino acids: CASSKSAGGTPQHF. The CDR3 DNA follows: TGTGCCAGCAGCAAATCGGCAGGCGGAACGCCCCAGCATTTT.